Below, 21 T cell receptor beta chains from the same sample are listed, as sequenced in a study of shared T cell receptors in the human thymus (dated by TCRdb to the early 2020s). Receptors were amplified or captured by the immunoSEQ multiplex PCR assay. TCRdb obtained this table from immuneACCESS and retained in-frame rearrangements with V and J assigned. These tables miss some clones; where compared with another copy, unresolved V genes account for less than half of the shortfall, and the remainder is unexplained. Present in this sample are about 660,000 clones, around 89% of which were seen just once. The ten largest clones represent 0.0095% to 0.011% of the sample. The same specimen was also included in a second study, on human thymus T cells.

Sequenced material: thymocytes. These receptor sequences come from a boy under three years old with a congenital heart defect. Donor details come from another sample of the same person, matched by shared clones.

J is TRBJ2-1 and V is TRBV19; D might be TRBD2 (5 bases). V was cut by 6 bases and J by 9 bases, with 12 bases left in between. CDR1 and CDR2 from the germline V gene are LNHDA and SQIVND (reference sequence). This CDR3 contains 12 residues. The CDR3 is CASSRGGCEQFF. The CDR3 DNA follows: TGTGCCAGTAGCAGAGGAGGCTGTGAGCAGTTCTTC.

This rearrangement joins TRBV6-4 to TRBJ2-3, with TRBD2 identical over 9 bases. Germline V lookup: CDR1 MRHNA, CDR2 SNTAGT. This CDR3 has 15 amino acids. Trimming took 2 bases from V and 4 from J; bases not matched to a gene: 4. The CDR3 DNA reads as TGTGCCAGCAGTGACCAAGCGGGAGGCCCAGATACGCAGTATTTT. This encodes CASSDQAGGPDTQYF.

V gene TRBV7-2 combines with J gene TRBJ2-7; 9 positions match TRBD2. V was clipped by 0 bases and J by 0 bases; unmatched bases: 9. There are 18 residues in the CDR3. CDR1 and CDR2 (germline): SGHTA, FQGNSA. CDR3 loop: CASSLAEVAGDYSYEQYF. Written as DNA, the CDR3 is TGTGCCAGCAGCTTAGCGGAGGTAGCGGGAGACTACTCCTACGAGCAGTACTTC.

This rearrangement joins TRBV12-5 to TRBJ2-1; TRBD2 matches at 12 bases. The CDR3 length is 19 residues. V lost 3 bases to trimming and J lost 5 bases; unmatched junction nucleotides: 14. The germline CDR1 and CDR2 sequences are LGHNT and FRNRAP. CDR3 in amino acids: CASGLTMSGTSGRNNEQFF. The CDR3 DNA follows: TGTGCTAGTGGTTTAACCATGTCAGGGACTAGCGGGCGTAACAATGAGCAGTTCTTC.

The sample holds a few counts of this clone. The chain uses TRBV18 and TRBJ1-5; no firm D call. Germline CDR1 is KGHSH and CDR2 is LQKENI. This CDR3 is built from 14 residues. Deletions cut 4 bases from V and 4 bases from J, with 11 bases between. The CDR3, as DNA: TGTGCCAGCTCACTGTCCAGAATAAATCAGCCCCAGCATTTT. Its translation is CASSLSRINQPQHF.

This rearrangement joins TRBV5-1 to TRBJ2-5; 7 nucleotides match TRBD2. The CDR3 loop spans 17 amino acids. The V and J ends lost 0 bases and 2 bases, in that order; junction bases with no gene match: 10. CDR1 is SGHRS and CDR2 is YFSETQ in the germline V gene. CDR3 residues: CASSLGGGGRGQETQYF. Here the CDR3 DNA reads TGCGCCAGCAGCTTGGGCGGCGGGGGAAGGGGTCAAGAGACCCAGTACTTC.

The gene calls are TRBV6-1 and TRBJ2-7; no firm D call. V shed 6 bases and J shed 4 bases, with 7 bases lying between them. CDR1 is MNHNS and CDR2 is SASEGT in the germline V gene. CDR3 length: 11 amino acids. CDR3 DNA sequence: TGTGCCAGCAGACTGGAGTACGAGCAGTACTTC. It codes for CASRLEYEQYF.

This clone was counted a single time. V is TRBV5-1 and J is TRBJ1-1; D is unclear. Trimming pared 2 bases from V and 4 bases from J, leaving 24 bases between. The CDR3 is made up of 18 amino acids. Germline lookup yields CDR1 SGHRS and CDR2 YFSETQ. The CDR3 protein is CASSFSRRQRVKSTEAFF. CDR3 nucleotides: TGCGCCAGCAGCTTTTCCAGGAGGCAAAGGGTCAAATCCACTGAAGCTTTCTTT.

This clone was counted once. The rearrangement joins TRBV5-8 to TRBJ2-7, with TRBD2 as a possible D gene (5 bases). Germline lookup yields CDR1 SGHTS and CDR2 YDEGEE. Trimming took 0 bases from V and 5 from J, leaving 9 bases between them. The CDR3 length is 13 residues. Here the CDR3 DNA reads TGTGCCAGCAGCTTGGGAGGGTCTCACGAGCAGTACTTC. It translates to CASSLGGSHEQYF.

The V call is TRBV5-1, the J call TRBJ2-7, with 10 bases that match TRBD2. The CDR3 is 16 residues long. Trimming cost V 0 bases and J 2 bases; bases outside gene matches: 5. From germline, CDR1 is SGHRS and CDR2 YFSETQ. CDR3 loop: CASSLAGLAATYEQYF. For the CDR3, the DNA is TGCGCCAGCAGCTTGGCAGGACTAGCGGCAACCTACGAGCAGTACTTC. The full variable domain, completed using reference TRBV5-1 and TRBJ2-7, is KAGVTQTPRYLIKTRGQQVTLSCSPISGHRSVSWYQQTPGQGLQFLFEYFSETQRNKGNFPGRFSGRQFSNSRSEMNVSTLELGDSALYLCASSLAGLAATYEQYFGPGTRLTVT.

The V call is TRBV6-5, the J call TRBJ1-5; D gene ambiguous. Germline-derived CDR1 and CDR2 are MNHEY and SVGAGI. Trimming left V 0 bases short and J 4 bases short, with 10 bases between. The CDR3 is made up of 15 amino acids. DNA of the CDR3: TGTGCCAGCAGTTACTCGAAGTCAGGTAATCAGCCCCAGCATTTT. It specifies CASSYSKSGNQPQHF.

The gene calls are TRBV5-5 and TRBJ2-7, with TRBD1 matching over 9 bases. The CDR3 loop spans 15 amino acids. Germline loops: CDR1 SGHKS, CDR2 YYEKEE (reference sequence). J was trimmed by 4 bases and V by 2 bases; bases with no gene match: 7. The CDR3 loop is CASSFSSGTGYEQYF. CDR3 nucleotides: TGTGCCAGCAGCTTTTCTTCCGGGACAGGGTACGAGCAGTACTTC.

The CDR3: CATSPTLWANQPQHF. The CDR3 DNA is TGTGCCACCTCACCAACCCTGTGGGCCAATCAGCCCCAGCATTTT. The V and J genes are TRBV27 and TRBJ1-5; D unresolved. The CDR3 totals 15 residues. Germline CDR1 is MNHEY and CDR2 is SMNVEV (reference sequence). V gave up 10 bases and J gave up 3 bases, with 19 bases separating them.

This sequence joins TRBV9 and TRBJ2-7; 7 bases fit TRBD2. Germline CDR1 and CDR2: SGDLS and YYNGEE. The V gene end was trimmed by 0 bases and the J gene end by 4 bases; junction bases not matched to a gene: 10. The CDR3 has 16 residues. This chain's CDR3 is CASSVGGGGGTYEQYF. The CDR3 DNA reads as TGTGCCAGCAGCGTAGGGGGGGGAGGAGGTACTTACGAGCAGTACTTC.

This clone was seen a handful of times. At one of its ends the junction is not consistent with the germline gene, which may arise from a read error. CDR3 bases: TGTGCCAGCAGCTTCTCAATGGGACAGGGGGCCTTT. It translates to CASSFSMGQGAF. This chain connects TRBV7-9 to TRBJ1-1; TRBD1 matches at 12 bases. The CDR3 has 12 amino acids. Germline CDR1 reads SEHNR; CDR2 reads FQNEAQ (reference sequence).

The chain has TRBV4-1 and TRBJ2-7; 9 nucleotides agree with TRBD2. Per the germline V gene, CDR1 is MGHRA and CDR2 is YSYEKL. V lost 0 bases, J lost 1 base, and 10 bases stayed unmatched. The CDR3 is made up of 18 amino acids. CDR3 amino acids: CASSQEWSGRPQSYEQYF. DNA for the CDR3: TGCGCCAGCAGCCAAGAGTGGAGCGGGAGGCCACAATCCTACGAGCAGTACTTC.

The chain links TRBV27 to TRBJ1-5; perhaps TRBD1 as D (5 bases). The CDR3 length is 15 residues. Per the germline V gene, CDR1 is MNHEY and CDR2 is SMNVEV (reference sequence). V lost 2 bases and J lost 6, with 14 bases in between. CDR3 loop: CASSLGGDGGQPQHF. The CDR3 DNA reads TGTGCCAGCAGTTTAGGAGGGGATGGCGGTCAGCCCCAGCATTTT.

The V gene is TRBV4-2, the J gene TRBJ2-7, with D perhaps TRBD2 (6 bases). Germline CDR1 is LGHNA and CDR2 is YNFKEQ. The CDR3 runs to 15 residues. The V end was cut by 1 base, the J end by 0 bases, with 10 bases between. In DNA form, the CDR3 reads TGTGCCAGCAGCCAAGGGGGCGGGGCCTCCTACGAGCAGTACTTC. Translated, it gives CASSQGGGASYEQYF.

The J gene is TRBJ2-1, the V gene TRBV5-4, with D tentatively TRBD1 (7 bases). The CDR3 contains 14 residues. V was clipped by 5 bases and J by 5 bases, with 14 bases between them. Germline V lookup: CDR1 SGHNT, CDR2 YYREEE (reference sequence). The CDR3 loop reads CASSAGRGDNEQFF. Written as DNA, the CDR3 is TGTGCCAGCAGTGCCGGCAGGGGGGACAATGAGCAGTTCTTC.

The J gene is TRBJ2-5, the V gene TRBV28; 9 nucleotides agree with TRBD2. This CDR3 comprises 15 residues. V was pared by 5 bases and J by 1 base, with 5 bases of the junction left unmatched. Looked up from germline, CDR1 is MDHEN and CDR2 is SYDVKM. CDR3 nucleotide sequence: TGTGCCAGCAGTGTGATAGCGGGAGTCCAAGAGACCCAGTACTTC. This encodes CASSVIAGVQETQYF.

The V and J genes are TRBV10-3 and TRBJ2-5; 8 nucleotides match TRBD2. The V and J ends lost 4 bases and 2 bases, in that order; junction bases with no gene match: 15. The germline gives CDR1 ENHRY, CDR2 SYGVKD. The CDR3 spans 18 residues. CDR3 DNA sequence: TGTGCCATCAGTGCTCAATCAGCGGGGGCAGGGTTGCAAGAGACCCAGTACTTC. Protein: CAISAQSAGAGLQETQYF.